This TCR beta chain was sequenced in a study of early stage breast cancer tumors. The table came from immunoSEQ multiplex PCR; TCRdb's copy has only in-frame clones and leaves some out. Altogether about 72,000 clones are present, around 80% being singletons, with the ten largest covering 3% to 3.5%. V lost 4 bases and J 0 bases, leaving 16 bases between the germline ends. The CDR3 totals 17 residues. The germline V gene has CDR1 SGHNT and CDR2 YYREEE (reference sequence). The TCR was taken from a person in their sixties with breast cancer. The sample comprised blood. V is TRBV5-4 and J is TRBJ2-2, with D perhaps matching TRBD1 or TRBD2 (5 bases each). As DNA, the CDR3 is TGTGCCAGCAGCCGGGACGTTGAGTTCGCGAACACCGGGGAGCTGTTTTTT. It specifies CASSRDVEFANTGELFF.